This paragraph covers one T cell receptor beta chain sequence. The entry originates in a study of blood T cells in healthy people across ages. V trimming: 6 bases; J trimming: 2 bases; junction bases outside the gene matches: 10. Germline assignment: CDR1 LGHDT and CDR2 YNNKEL (reference sequence). The CDR3 spans 16 residues. Each sample yielded at least 6 million isolated PBMCs. Primed by a sample-barcoded 5' primer and a J-beta primer mix, a second PCR proceeded for 7 to 11 cycles. From the 5' RACE reads, TCRdb called clonotypes with MiXCR, one entry per CDR3 protein. Of about 570,000 distinct CDR3 sequences listed, approximately 25% are singletons.

The chain recombines TRBV3-1 with TRBJ2-3, with 8 bases identical to TRBD2. This clonotype originated in an older woman in good health. The sample comprised blood. DNA for the CDR3: TGTGCCAGCAGTCTAAACGTAGCGGGGCTCACAGATACGCAGTATTTT. Encoded protein: CASSLNVAGLTDTQYF.